This TCR beta chain was obtained from a study of blood T cell repertoires in COVID-19. At the level of the study: Italy, Spain and the United States were the sources of the convalescent and acute COVID-19 samples. The analysed material was cDNA or gDNA that came from T cells, B-cell-depleted T cells, or PBMCs.

Authors' processing steps: By means of reference gene primer amplification, nucleated cell counts were estimated. Libraries were prepared by immunoSEQ multiplex PCR; TCRdb keeps only in-frame clonotypes and omits some of them. The V and J calls and the clone size are those of that table, but D and trimming were determined from the DNA. This sample has over 150,000 clones, with less than 90% found just once. The CDR3 spans 14 residues. Trimming removed 5 bases from V and 1 base from J; junction bases left unmatched: 2. Per germline, CDR1 SGHTA and CDR2 FQGTGA. This chain links TRBV7-3 with TRBJ1-1, with 9 bases aligning to TRBD1. Sequencing was done on a sample of peripheral blood. The receptor comes from a man aged 65 to 79 with active or convalescent COVID-19. In nucleotides, the CDR3 is TGTGCCAGCAGCACGGACAGGGGGAACACTGAAGCTTTCTTT. Amino acid sequence: CASSTDRGNTEAFF.